This entry describes one TCR beta chain. This sample was taken from a study of shared clonotypes between healthy human individuals. Study overall: Donor composition was a couple of women and a few men, aged 18 to 49.

Sequencing was at deep level. Method: immunoSEQ multiplex PCR; TCRdb's copy keeps in-frame clones and lacks some. The sample contains fewer than 550,000 clones, about 75% of which appear only once. This CDR3 spans 15 amino acids. The germline gives CDR1 KGHSH, CDR2 LQKENI. The V and J ends lost 3 bases and 4 bases respectively, with 15 bases between them. There were no recent acute infections or vaccinations among the donors, who were healthy HIV-negative adults. Source material: PBMCs. The V call is TRBV18, the J call TRBJ1-1; D is perhaps TRBD1 (5 bases). The receptor was derived from a woman aged 40-49 years in good health. Some clones in this sample may be carry-over from other donors' samples. The CDR3 nucleotides read TGTGCCAGCTCACCCGGGGGAACTTGGAGCACTGAAGCTTTCTTT. Translation gives CASSPGGTWSTEAFF.